This T cell receptor beta chain is drawn from a study of Graves' ophthalmopathy and Graves' hyperthyroidism. Investigators amplified TCR beta CDR3 regions from RNA transcripts. Second-round multiplex PCR followed a first-round RT-PCR using HTBI primers. TCRdb re-called the multiplex PCR reads through MiXCR, storing one row per CDR3 protein. This table has more than 300,000 distinct CDR3 sequences, just over 15% appearing once. The CDR3 consists of 16 residues. The V and J ends lost 5 bases and 4 bases, in that order; junction bases with no gene match: 5. Germline V gene data show CDR1 as SGHAT and CDR2 as FQDESV (reference sequence).

This receptor was identified in a young woman with stable Graves' hyperthyroidism. The source material was peripheral blood. The gene calls are TRBV11-1 and TRBJ2-6; 10 nucleotides align to TRBD2. In nucleotides, the CDR3 is TGTGCCAGCAGCGTTAGCGGGGGGATAGGGGCCAACGTCCTGACTTTC. Protein product: CASSVSGGIGANVLTF.